This is a list of T cell receptor beta chains from one sample in a study of blood T cell repertoires in COVID-19. Data came from immunoSEQ multiplex PCR; TCRdb stores just in-frame clones and leaves some out. The table lists 70,000 or so clones, approximately 86% of them singletons, with under 15% in the top ten. Sequenced sample: peripheral blood. The receptors here all came from a woman aged 55-69 years with acute or convalescent COVID-19. The CDR3 runs from the conserved cysteine through the conserved F or W. A D gene is named only where the DNA matches it firmly.

TRBV6-5	NA	TRBJ1-4	CASSTTELNEKLFF
TRBV27	TRBD1	TRBJ1-6	CASRRTGSSYNSPLHF
TRBV19	NA	TRBJ1-1	CASTLGAGSTEAFF
TRBV19	NA	TRBJ2-7	CASSPQGFSYEQYF
TRBV3-1/TRBV3-2	NA	TRBJ2-2	CASSQELKVTDTGELFF
TRBV21-1	NA	TRBJ1-5	CASSGRDRVGQPQHF
TRBV7-9	TRBD2	TRBJ2-2	CASSFRPIGLASDTGELFF
TRBV6-5	NA	TRBJ2-1	CASSHPPGLDEQFF
TRBV3-1/TRBV3-2	NA	TRBJ1-3	CASTRGGSGNTIYF
TRBV7-9	NA	TRBJ2-1	CASSLELEQFF
TRBV27	NA	TRBJ1-2	CASSLQGSQRYGYTF
TRBV18	TRBD1	TRBJ1-2	CASSPPDGTANYGYTF
TRBV4-1	TRBD1	TRBJ2-7	CASSQIWGTGHEQYF
TRBV5-4	TRBD1	TRBJ2-3	CASSPKGAGTDTQYF
TRBV14	NA	TRBJ1-1	CASSQDARANTEAFF
TRBV7-9	TRBD1	TRBJ1-4	CASSPLQDRVEKLFF
TRBV14	TRBD1	TRBJ1-2	CASSRVGQGEYGYTF
TRBV19	TRBD2	TRBJ2-7	CASKRHASGGPEGSYEQYF
TRBV6-4	NA	TRBJ2-1	CASSLEQGLDEQFF
TRBV19	NA	TRBJ2-7	CASRDRGSPSYEQYF
TRBV3-1/TRBV3-2	TRBD2	TRBJ2-7	CASSQVGASGAYEQYF
TRBV9	NA	TRBJ1-2	CASTPYRATPYGYTF
TRBV7-2	TRBD1	TRBJ1-2	CASSSRRDSYGYTF
TRBV9	NA	TRBJ2-3	CASSVQGGITDTQYF
TRBV2	NA	TRBJ1-4	CASETDTNEKLFF
TRBV28	TRBD1	TRBJ1-5	CASSSTGVREHF
TRBV20-1	NA	TRBJ1-1	CSATGGMPAFF
TRBV9	NA	TRBJ2-3	CASSAGLPTDTQYF
TRBV18	NA	TRBJ1-5	CASSPHKDQPQHF
TRBV2	NA	TRBJ2-1	CASYSGTEQFF
TRBV29-1	NA	TRBJ2-3	CSVFEGTDTQYF
TRBV19	NA	TRBJ1-4	CASSGAEGEKLFF
TRBV9	NA	TRBJ2-2	CASSASGVRRTGELFF
TRBV12-5	TRBD2	TRBJ2-3	CATGTSGGLADTQYF
TRBV6-5	TRBD1	TRBJ1-5	CASSYSLRDRAIFF
TRBV18	TRBD1	TRBJ2-7	CASSPRDRSYEQYF
TRBV27	NA	TRBJ1-2	CASSLNAGNYGYTF
TRBV19	NA	TRBJ1-4	CASSVRGNEKLFF
TRBV4-2	NA	TRBJ2-2	CASSQDRRLALTGELFF
TRBV28	NA	TRBJ2-3	CASSGTAGRTDTQYF
TRBV9	TRBD1	TRBJ2-4	CASSFSPGTGAKNIQYF
TRBV3-1/TRBV3-2	NA	TRBJ1-5	CASSQVRGNQPQHF
TRBV7-3	TRBD1	TRBJ2-7	CASSSGTAPYEQYF